This paragraph reports one T cell receptor beta chain. The antigen is undetermined. This record comes from a study of cytomegalovirus exposure and HLA in healthy donors. Study-level information: Among 150 million to 200 million T cells, an earlier analysis found around 100 million unique TCR beta sequences. The Caucasian-associated ancestry cluster held around 76% of 398 genotyped donors.

The PCR was carried out with 60 Vbeta primers and 13 Jbeta primers. Per the authors' pipeline: As a later analysis found, there were around 86 million unique TCR beta chains, of which roughly 11 million were shared. The data were produced by immunoSEQ multiplex PCR, yet TCRdb's version contains in-frame clones alone and is incomplete. Clone size and the V and J calls come from that table; the DNA yielded D and trimming. The repertoire table contains about 65,000 clones. Germline V gene sequence: CDR1 SGHNT, CDR2 YYREEE (reference sequence). The V segment lost 4 bases and the J segment 0 bases; nucleotides outside the gene matches: 4. CDR3 length: 14 amino acids. Broader study findings: Sequence variants that were highly shared formed a cluster that was likely a sequencing artifact.

The sample comprised PBMCs. The chain carries TRBV5-4 and TRBJ2-7; 7 positions match TRBD1. The clonotype was recovered from a boy aged 10-17 years in good health and CMV-seronegative. The CDR3: CASSLRDSSYEQYF. DNA of the CDR3: TGTGCCAGCAGCCTCCGGGACAGCTCCTACGAGCAGTACTTC.